The sequence of this TCR beta chain was determined in a study of blood T cell repertoires in COVID-19. This clone was seen a single time. Some clones are missing from TCRdb's copy, which holds only in-frame ones; the method was immunoSEQ multiplex PCR. The sample has tens of thousands of clones, about 76% seen once; the top ten hold around 28%. J gave up 0 bases and V 0 bases, and 4 bases lay outside the gene matches. From germline, CDR1 is LGHDT and CDR2 YNNKEL (reference sequence). This CDR3 is built from 18 residues. Sequencing was performed on peripheral blood. V gene TRBV3-1 (or the pseudogene TRBV3-2) combines with J gene TRBJ2-6; TRBD1 matches at 8 bases. This TCR came from a woman aged 80 or over with active or convalescent COVID-19. The CDR3 sequence: CASSQDAGGVSGANVLTF. As DNA, the CDR3 is TGTGCCAGCAGCCAAGACGCAGGGGGCGTCTCTGGGGCCAACGTCCTGACTTTC.